This entry lists 31 T cell receptor beta chains sequenced from one sample in a study of T cell responses to AZD1222 COVID-19 vaccine. Measured with immunoSEQ multiplex PCR; TCRdb has only the in-frame clones, and not every one. This table has around 88,000 clones, 88% appearing once. The sample here was peripheral blood, taken on day 0 of MenACWY control vaccination. These receptors were taken from an adult in good health.

This chain joins TRBV29-1 and TRBJ1-2; the D gene is possibly TRBD1 (6 bases). Germline V gene sequence: CDR1 SQVTM, CDR2 ANQGSEA. Trimming left V 2 bases short and J 1 base short, with 17 bases between. This CDR3 has 16 amino acids. CDR3 loop: CSVEKDSSWNNYGYTF. The DNA for the CDR3 is TGCAGCGTTGAAAAGGACAGCTCATGGAATAACTATGGCTACACCTTC.

The V gene is TRBV24-1, the J gene TRBJ2-3; no reliable D call. The V gene's germline CDR1 is KGHDR and CDR2 SFDVKD. V lost 3 bases, J lost 3 bases, and 12 bases lay in between. The CDR3 has 15 residues. The CDR3 DNA sequence: TGTGCCACCAGTGATAGGCCGGCCGATACAGATACGCAGTATTTT. Residues: CATSDRPADTDTQYF.

The rearrangement uses TRBV12-3 or TRBV12-4 and TRBJ1-1; D unresolved. This CDR3 is built from 12 residues. The ends were cut back, 0 bases at V and 1 base at J, with 0 bases in the middle. The CDR3 DNA sequence: TGTGCCAGCAGTTTAGCGAACACTGAAGCTTTCTTT. Translated: CASSLANTEAFF.

The chain joins TRBV7-6 to TRBJ2-1; D tentatively fits TRBD1 or TRBD2 (5 bases each). This CDR3 is 15 amino acids long. Trimming stripped 1 base from V and 1 base from J, with 8 bases between. CDR1 and CDR2 from the germline V gene are SGHVS and FNYEAQ. CDR3 loop: CASSLVEGSYNEQFF. Here the CDR3 DNA reads TGTGCCAGCAGCTTAGTCGAGGGGTCCTACAATGAGCAGTTCTTC.

The chain couples TRBV29-1 to TRBJ2-1; TRBD2 matches at 9 bases. Germline assignment: CDR1 SQVTM and CDR2 ANQGSEA. The V segment lost 3 bases and the J segment 6 bases; nucleotides outside the gene matches: 6. The CDR3 runs to 14 residues. CDR3 bases: TGCAGCGTTGATTCTAGCGGGGAAATCAATGAGCAGTTCTTC. Translated, it gives CSVDSSGEINEQFF.

The rearrangement joins TRBV6-6 to TRBJ2-7; 8 nucleotides align to TRBD1. With V trimmed by 7 bases and J by 5 bases, 10 bases remained unmatched. The CDR3 is 14 residues long. The germline CDR1 and CDR2 sequences are MNHNY and SVGAGI (reference sequence). The CDR3 DNA sequence: TGTGCCAGCAAAGACTGGCAGGGGGCGGACGAGCAGTACTTC. It yields the protein CASKDWQGADEQYF.

This clone was counted once. The chain uses TRBV19 and TRBJ2-5; a weak D match, TRBD2 (6 bases). V lost 3 bases to trimming and J lost 5 bases, with 13 bases between them. Germline CDR1 is LNHDA and CDR2 is SQIVND (reference sequence). This CDR3 comprises 14 residues. As DNA, the CDR3 is TGTGCCAGTAGTATTGGAGGGTCGGAGGAGACCCAGTACTTC. This encodes CASSIGGSEETQYF.

V usage is TRBV7-9 and J usage is TRBJ1-1, with D maybe TRBD1 (6 bases). Trimming took off 1 base at V and 2 bases at J, with 11 bases between the two ends. CDR1 SEHNR and CDR2 FQNEAQ come from the germline V gene (reference sequence). There are 15 residues in the CDR3. The CDR3: CASSLVGRGNTEAFF. The CDR3 nucleotides read TGTGCCAGCAGCTTAGTTGGCAGGGGAAACACTGAAGCTTTCTTT.

V and J are TRBV9 and TRBJ2-1; TRBD2 matches 15 bases. In germline, CDR1 is SGDLS, CDR2 YYNGEE. The V and J ends lost 0 bases and 6 bases, in that order; junction bases with no gene match: 7. The CDR3 contains 18 residues. This CDR3 is CASSVGRTSGGASNEQFF. The CDR3 DNA reads TGTGCCAGCAGCGTAGGTCGGACTAGCGGGGGGGCGAGCAATGAGCAGTTCTTC. The entire variable domain, with the rest obtained from reference TRBV9 and TRBJ2-1, is as follows: DSGVTQTPKHLITATGQRVTLRCSPRSGDLSVYWYQQSLDQGLQFLIQYYNGEERAKGNILERFSAQQFPDLHSELNLSSLELGDSALYFCASSVGRTSGGASNEQFFGPGTRLTVL.

This clone was detected a few times. The V and J genes are TRBV7-2 and TRBJ1-4; 9 bases are shared with TRBD1. There are 15 residues in the CDR3. With 5 bases clipped from V and 5 bases from J, the junction kept 6 bases outside the gene matches. Germline CDR1 SGHTA, CDR2 FQGNSA. CDR3 nucleotide sequence: TGTGCCAGCAGCCCCAGACAGGGGGGGAATGAAAAACTGTTTTTT. This encodes CASSPRQGGNEKLFF.

The chain carries TRBV9 and TRBJ2-5, with 9 bases that match TRBD2. Trimming cost V 0 bases and J 3 bases; bases outside gene matches: 0. The CDR3 consists of 14 residues. Per the germline V gene, CDR1 is SGDLS and CDR2 is YYNGEE. In nucleotides, the CDR3 is TGTGCCAGCAGCGTAGGACTAGCGGAAGAGACCCAGTACTTC. This encodes CASSVGLAEETQYF.

The chain employs TRBV18 and TRBJ2-3; D remains ambiguous. From germline, CDR1 is KGHSH and CDR2 LQKENI. This CDR3 is 16 amino acids long. V dropped 1 base and J dropped 5 bases, with 16 bases sitting between them. CDR3 in DNA: TGTGCCAGCTCACCACTCTCGGCTAACTGGGGAGATACGCAGTATTTT. Its translation is CASSPLSANWGDTQYF.

The chain combines TRBV5-1 with TRBJ2-5, with D possibly called TRBD1 or TRBD2 (5 bases each). The CDR3 length is 14 residues. Per the germline V gene, CDR1 is SGHRS and CDR2 is YFSETQ. The V end was cut by 7 bases, the J end by 5 bases, with 18 bases between. CDR3 DNA sequence: TGCGCCAGCGTCCGGGCAGGGAGAGAGGAGACCCAGTACTTC. Translated: CASVRAGREETQYF.

The genes are TRBV6-5 and TRBJ2-7; 8 positions agree with TRBD1. The CDR3 runs 13 residues. Trimming at V came to 4 bases and at J to 3 bases, leaving 2 bases not matched to a gene. CDR1 is MNHEY, CDR2 SVGAGI, per germline. CDR3 DNA: TGTGCCAGCAGTTCGGACAGGGACTACGAGCAGTACTTC. This encodes CASSSDRDYEQYF.

CDR3 coding DNA: TGTGCCAGCAGTTTATCGCTAGGGCCAACCTACGAGCAGTACTTC. Translating gives CASSLSLGPTYEQYF. J is TRBJ2-7 and V is TRBV27; D gene ambiguous. Trimming left V 0 bases short and J 2 bases short, with 11 bases between. Germline CDR1 and CDR2: MNHEY and SMNVEV (reference sequence). The CDR3 is 15 amino acids.

The V and J genes are TRBV6-2 or TRBV6-3 and TRBJ2-3; 10 positions agree with TRBD1. The CDR3 is 16 amino acids. The V gene's germline CDR1 is MNHEY and CDR2 SVGEGT. V was pared by 5 bases and J by 0 bases, with 5 bases of the junction left unmatched. The CDR3 sequence: CASSDPGQGSTDTQYF. CDR3 nucleotides: TGTGCCAGCAGTGACCCGGGACAGGGGAGCACAGATACGCAGTATTTT.

The chain combines TRBV15 with TRBJ1-2; 8 bases match TRBD1. This CDR3 contains 15 residues. Germline trimming cut 5 bases from V and 2 bases from J; bases unmatched to any gene: 7. CDR1 and CDR2 (germline): LNHNV, YYDKDF (reference sequence). This chain's CDR3 is CATSARGQENYGYTF. CDR3 in DNA: TGTGCCACCAGCGCCCGGGGACAGGAAAACTATGGCTACACCTTC.

The chain carries TRBV4-3 and TRBJ1-1; the D is unclear. This CDR3 is 16 amino acids long. V gave up 0 bases and J gave up 1 base, with 12 bases separating them. CDR1 is LGHNA and CDR2 is YSLEER in the germline V gene. The CDR3 protein is CASSQDFLTGNTEAFF. The CDR3 DNA reads TGCGCCAGCAGCCAAGATTTCCTAACTGGGAACACTGAAGCTTTCTTT.

This chain connects TRBV14 to TRBJ1-1, with 11 positions matching TRBD1. The V and J ends lost 5 bases and 2 bases, in that order; junction bases with no gene match: 7. CDR1 and CDR2 (germline): SGHDN, FVKESK. This CDR3 contains 16 residues. The CDR3: CASSDRDRGINTEAFF. The CDR3 DNA reads TGTGCCAGCAGCGACCGGGACAGGGGGATAAACACTGAAGCTTTCTTT.

The chain combines TRBV10-3 with TRBJ2-2; 7 bases map to TRBD2. V lost 7 bases and J lost 4; bases outside the gene matches: 3. Germline assignment: CDR1 ENHRY and CDR2 SYGVKD. There are 13 residues in the CDR3. CDR3 nucleotide sequence: TGTGCCATCACCGGCGGGGGCACCGGGGAGCTGTTTTTT. This gives the protein CAITGGGTGELFF.

This sequence joins TRBV19 and TRBJ2-5; D is uncertain. The CDR3 contains 14 residues. Germline CDR1 is LNHDA and CDR2 is SQIVND (reference sequence). V shed 2 bases and J shed 0 bases, with 7 bases lying between them. The CDR3 protein is CASSIRHNQETQYF. The CDR3 DNA reads TGTGCCAGTAGTATAAGGCATAACCAAGAGACCCAGTACTTC.

The chain uses TRBV19 and TRBJ1-4, with D possibly being TRBD1 (6 bases). Trimming took off 4 bases at V and 7 bases at J, with 16 bases between the two ends. Germline loops: CDR1 LNHDA, CDR2 SQIVND (reference sequence). This CDR3 is built from 15 residues. The CDR3 DNA reads TGTGCCAGTAGTACCCAGACAGGCCCTTTTGAAAAACTGTTTTTT. This codes for CASSTQTGPFEKLFF. Full variable domain (rest looked up from reference TRBV19 and TRBJ1-4): DGGITQSPKYLFRKEGQNVTLSCEQNLNHDAMYWYRQDPGQGLRLIYYSQIVNDFQKGDIAEGYSVSREKKESFPLTVTSAQKNPTAFYLCASSTQTGPFEKLFFGSGTQLSVL.

V gene TRBV7-9 combines with J gene TRBJ1-3; a weak D match, TRBD1 (5 bases). This CDR3 has 13 amino acids. Trimming left V 3 bases short and J 3 bases short, with 6 bases between. Looked up from germline, CDR1 is SEHNR and CDR2 is FQNEAQ (reference sequence). The CDR3 coding sequence is TGTGCCAGCAGCTTGACAGATGGAAACACCATATATTTT. Protein sequence: CASSLTDGNTIYF.

The chain couples TRBV6-5 to TRBJ2-1; TRBD2 aligns across 10 bases. The CDR3 spans 13 residues. In germline, CDR1 is MNHEY, CDR2 SVGAGI. V shed 6 bases and J 10 bases; nucleotides not matched to a gene: 6. DNA for the CDR3: TGTGCCAGCAGGTATGGTAGCGGGGGGGAGCAGTTCTTC. Translation gives CASRYGSGGEQFF.

This clone was recorded only once. The chain employs TRBV3-1 (or the pseudogene TRBV3-2) and TRBJ1-1; perhaps TRBD1 as D (6 bases). Germline CDR1 LGHDT, CDR2 YNNKEL (reference sequence). Trimming took 4 bases from V and 5 from J, leaving 11 bases between them. CDR3 length: 13 residues. The CDR3 is CASSPRRGTEAFF. CDR3 nucleotide sequence: TGTGCCAGCAGCCCACGGAGGGGGACTGAAGCTTTCTTT.

The V gene is TRBV12-3 or TRBV12-4, the J gene TRBJ2-3; D is unclear. Trimming pared 3 bases from V and 6 bases from J, leaving 7 bases between. The CDR3 is 12 residues long. DNA of the CDR3: TGTGCCAGCAGTTTCGTCGGGGATACGCAGTATTTT. Translated: CASSFVGDTQYF.

The CDR3 loop is CASSRRGEPETQYF. Here the CDR3 DNA reads TGTGCCAGTAGCCGCCGGGGGGAACCAGAGACCCAGTACTTC. The J gene is TRBJ2-5, the V gene TRBV19; 7 bases fit TRBD2. This CDR3 spans 14 amino acids. V lost 6 bases, J lost 4 bases, and 8 bases stayed unmatched. Germline-derived CDR1 and CDR2 are LNHDA and SQIVND (reference sequence).

The genes are TRBV11-1 and TRBJ2-7, with unresolved D. This CDR3 is 14 amino acids long. Trimming pared 5 bases from V and 1 base from J, leaving 12 bases between. The germline V gene encodes CDR1 SGHAT and CDR2 FQDESV (reference sequence). This CDR3 reads CASSPPWLSYEQYF. The CDR3 coding sequence is TGTGCCAGCAGCCCCCCGTGGCTTTCCTACGAGCAGTACTTC.

The CDR3: CASSLGQGRVYVEAFF. Written as DNA, the CDR3 is TGTGCCAGCAGCTTGGGACAGGGTCGAGTTTACGTTGAAGCTTTCTTT. V gene TRBV5-6 combines with J gene TRBJ1-1, with 7 bases matching TRBD1. Germline V CDR1 and CDR2: SGHDT, YYEEEE. CDR3 size: 16 residues. V was clipped by 0 bases and J by 7 bases; unmatched bases: 12.

V is TRBV5-1 and J is TRBJ2-2; D remains ambiguous. The V gene's germline CDR1 is SGHRS and CDR2 YFSETQ. The CDR3 spans 14 residues. V lost 2 bases to trimming and J lost 3 bases, with 8 bases between them. The CDR3 reads CASSLNPDTGELFF. In nucleotides, the CDR3 is TGCGCCAGCAGCTTAAACCCGGACACCGGGGAGCTGTTTTTT.

The chain recombines TRBV11-1 with TRBJ2-1, with unresolved D. The CDR3 contains 13 residues. Deletions cut 4 bases from V and 6 bases from J, with 10 bases between. From germline, CDR1 is SGHAT and CDR2 FQDESV (reference sequence). The CDR3 sequence: CASSSGPGNEQFF. CDR3 coding DNA: TGTGCCAGCAGCTCCGGACCTGGCAATGAGCAGTTCTTC.